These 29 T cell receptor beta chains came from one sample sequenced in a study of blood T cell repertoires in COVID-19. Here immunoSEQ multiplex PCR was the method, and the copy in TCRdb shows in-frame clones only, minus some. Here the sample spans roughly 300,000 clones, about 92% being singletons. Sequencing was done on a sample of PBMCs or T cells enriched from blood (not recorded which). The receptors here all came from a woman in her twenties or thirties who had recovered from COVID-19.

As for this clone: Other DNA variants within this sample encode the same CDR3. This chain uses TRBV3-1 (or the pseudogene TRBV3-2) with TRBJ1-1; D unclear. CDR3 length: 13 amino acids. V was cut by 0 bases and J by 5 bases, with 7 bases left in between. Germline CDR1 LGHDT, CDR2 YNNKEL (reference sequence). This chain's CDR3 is CASSQDRGTEAFF. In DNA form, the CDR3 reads TGTGCCAGCAGCCAAGATCGCGGAACTGAAGCTTTCTTT.

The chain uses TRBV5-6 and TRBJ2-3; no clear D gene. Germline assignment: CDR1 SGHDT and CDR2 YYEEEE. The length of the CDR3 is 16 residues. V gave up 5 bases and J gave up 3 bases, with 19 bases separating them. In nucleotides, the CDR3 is TGTGCCAGCAGACAAGAGACCAATACCGGGACAGATACGCAGTATTTT. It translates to CASRQETNTGTDTQYF.

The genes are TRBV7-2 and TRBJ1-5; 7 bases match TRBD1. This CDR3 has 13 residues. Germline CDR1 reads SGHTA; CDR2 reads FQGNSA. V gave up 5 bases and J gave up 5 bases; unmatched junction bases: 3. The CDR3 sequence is CASSRQGDQPQHF. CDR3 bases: TGTGCCAGCAGCCGCCAGGGGGATCAGCCCCAGCATTTT.

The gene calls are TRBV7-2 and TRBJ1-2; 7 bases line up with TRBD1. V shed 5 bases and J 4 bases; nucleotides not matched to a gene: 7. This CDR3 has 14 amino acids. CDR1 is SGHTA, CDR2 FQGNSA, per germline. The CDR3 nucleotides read TGTGCCAGCAGCCTGGGACAGTACGGCTATGGCTACACCTTC. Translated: CASSLGQYGYGYTF.

The CDR3 reads CASSVLGGEADTQYF. The DNA of the CDR3 is TGTGCCAGCAGTGTCCTCGGAGGGGAGGCAGATACGCAGTATTTT. The chain recombines TRBV2 with TRBJ2-3; D possibly corresponds to TRBD2 (6 bases). CDR1 SNHLY and CDR2 FYNNEI come from the germline V gene. The CDR3 length is 15 residues. V gave up 4 bases and J gave up 4 bases, with 15 bases separating them.

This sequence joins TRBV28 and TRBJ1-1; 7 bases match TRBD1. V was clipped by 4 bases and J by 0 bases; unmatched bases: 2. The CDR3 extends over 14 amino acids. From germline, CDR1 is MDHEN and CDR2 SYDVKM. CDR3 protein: CASSSGTVNTEAFF. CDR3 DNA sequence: TGTGCCAGCAGTTCCGGGACAGTGAACACTGAAGCTTTCTTT.

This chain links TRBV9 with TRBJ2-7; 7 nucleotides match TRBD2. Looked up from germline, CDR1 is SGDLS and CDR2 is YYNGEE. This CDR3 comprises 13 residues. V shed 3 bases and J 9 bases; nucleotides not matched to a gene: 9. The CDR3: CASSGGEWEGQYF. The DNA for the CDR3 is TGTGCCAGCAGCGGAGGGGAGTGGGAGGGGCAGTACTTC.

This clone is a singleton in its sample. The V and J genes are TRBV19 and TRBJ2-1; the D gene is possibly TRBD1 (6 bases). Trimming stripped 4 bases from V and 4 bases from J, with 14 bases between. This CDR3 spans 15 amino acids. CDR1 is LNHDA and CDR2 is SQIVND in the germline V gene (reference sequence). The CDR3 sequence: CASSRVGGGYNEQFF. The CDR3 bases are TGTGCCAGTAGTAGGGTTGGGGGCGGGTACAATGAGCAGTTCTTC. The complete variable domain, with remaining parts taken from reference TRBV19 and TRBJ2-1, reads DGGITQSPKYLFRKEGQNVTLSCEQNLNHDAMYWYRQDPGQGLRLIYYSQIVNDFQKGDIAEGYSVSREKKESFPLTVTSAQKNPTAFYLCASSRVGGGYNEQFFGPGTRLTVL.

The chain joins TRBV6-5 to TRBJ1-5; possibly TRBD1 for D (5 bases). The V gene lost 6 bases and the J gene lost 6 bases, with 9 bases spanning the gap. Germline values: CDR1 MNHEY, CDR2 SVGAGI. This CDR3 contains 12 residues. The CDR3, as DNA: TGTGCCAGCAGCCTTACAGGTCAGCCCCAGCATTTT. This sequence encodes CASSLTGQPQHF.

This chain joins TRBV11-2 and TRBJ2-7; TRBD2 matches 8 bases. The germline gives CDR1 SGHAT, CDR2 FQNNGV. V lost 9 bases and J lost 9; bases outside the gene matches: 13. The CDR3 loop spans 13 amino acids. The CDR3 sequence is CASDGGAGRPQYF. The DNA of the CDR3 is TGTGCCAGTGACGGGGGGGCTGGCCGCCCGCAGTACTTC.

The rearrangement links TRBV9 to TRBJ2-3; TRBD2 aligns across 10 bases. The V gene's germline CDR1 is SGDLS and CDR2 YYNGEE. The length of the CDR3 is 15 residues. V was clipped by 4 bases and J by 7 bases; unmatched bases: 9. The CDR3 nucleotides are TGTGCCAGCAGCCCCAGCGGGGGGGCCTTCCATACGCAGTATTTT. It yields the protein CASSPSGGAFHTQYF.

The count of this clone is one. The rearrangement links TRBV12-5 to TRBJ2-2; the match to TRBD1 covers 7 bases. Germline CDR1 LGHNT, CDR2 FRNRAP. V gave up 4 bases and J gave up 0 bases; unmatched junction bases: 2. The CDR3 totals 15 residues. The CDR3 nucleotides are TGTGCTAGTGGTTGGGGACAGACGAACACCGGGGAGCTGTTTTTT. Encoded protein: CASGWGQTNTGELFF.

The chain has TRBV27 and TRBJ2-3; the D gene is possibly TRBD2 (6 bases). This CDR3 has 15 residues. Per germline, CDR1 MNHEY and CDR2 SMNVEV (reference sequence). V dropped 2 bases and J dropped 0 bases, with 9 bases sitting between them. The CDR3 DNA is TGTGCCAGCAGTTTAGGCGGGGACAGCACAGATACGCAGTATTTT. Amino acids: CASSLGGDSTDTQYF.

The CDR3 reads CASSKLSGDRYEQYF. The CDR3 DNA reads as TGTGCCAGCAGCAAATTATCGGGAGACCGCTACGAGCAGTACTTC. The chain uses TRBV21-1 and TRBJ2-7; the table's D call TRBD2 went unverified against the DNA. TRBV21-1 is described as a pseudogene. This CDR3 contains 15 residues.

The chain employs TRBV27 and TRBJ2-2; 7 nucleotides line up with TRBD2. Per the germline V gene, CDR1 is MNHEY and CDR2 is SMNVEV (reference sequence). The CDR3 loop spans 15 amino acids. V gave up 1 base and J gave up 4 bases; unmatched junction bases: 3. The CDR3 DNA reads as TGTGCCAGCAGTTTATGGGGGGGAAGCACCGGGGAGCTGTTTTTT. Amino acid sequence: CASSLWGGSTGELFF.

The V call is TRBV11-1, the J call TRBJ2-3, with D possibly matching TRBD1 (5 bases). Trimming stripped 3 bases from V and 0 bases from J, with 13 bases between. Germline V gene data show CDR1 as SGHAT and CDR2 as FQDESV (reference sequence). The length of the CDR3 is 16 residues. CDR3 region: CASSFLRGMSTDTQYF. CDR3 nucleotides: TGTGCCAGCAGCTTCCTAAGGGGCATGAGCACAGATACGCAGTATTTT.

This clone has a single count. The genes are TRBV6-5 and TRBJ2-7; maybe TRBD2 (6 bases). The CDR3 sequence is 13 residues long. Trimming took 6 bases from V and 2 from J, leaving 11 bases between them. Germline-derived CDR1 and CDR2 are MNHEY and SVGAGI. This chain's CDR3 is CASSNGRAYEQYF. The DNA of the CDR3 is TGTGCCAGCAGCAACGGGAGAGCCTACGAGCAGTACTTC.

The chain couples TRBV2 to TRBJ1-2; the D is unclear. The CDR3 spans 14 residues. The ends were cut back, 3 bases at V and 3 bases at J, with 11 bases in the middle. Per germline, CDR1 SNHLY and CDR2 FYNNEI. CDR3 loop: CASSDARGYYGYTF. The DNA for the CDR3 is TGTGCCAGCAGTGATGCCCGCGGGTACTATGGCTACACCTTC.

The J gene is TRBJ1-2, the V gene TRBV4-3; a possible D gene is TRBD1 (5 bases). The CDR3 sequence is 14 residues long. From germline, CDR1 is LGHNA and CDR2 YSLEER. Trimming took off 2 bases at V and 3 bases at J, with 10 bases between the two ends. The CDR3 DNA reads TGCGCCAGCAGCCAATACACAGGCGACTATGGCTACACCTTC. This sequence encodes CASSQYTGDYGYTF.

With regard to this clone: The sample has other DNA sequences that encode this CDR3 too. The CDR3 DNA reads as TGTGCCAGCAGTCTAGGCCCCGAAGCTTTCTTT. Amino acids: CASSLGPEAFF. The chain combines TRBV28 with TRBJ1-1, with D unresolved. Looked up from germline, CDR1 is MDHEN and CDR2 is SYDVKM. The CDR3 runs to 11 residues. Trimming took 5 bases from V and 8 from J, leaving 9 bases between them.

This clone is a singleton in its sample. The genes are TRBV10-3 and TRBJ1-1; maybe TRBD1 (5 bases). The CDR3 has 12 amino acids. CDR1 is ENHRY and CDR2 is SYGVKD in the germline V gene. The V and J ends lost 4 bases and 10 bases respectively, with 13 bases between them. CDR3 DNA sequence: TGTGCCATCAGTGGGAGGGGCGGGAGAGCTTTCTTT. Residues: CAISGRGGRAFF.

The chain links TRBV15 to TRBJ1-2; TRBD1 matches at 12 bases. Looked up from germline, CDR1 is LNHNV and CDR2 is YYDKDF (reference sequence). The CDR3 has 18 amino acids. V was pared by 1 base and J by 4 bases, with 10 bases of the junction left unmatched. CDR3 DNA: TGTGCCACCAGCAGAGGAACGGGACAGGGGGCAATGGGCTATGGCTACACCTTC. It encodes CATSRGTGQGAMGYGYTF.

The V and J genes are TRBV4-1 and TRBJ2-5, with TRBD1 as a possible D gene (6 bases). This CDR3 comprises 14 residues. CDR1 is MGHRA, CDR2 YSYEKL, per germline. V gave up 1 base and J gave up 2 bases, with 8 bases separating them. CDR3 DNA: TGCGCCAGCAGCCAAGGAGACAGGCAAGAGACCCAGTACTTC. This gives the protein CASSQGDRQETQYF.

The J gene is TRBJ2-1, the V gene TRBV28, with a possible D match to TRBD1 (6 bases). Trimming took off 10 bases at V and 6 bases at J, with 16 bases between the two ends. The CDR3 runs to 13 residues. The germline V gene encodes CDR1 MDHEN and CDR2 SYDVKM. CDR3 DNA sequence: TGTGCCACAAGTAGCTGGGGGCGCAATGAGCAGTTCTTC. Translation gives CATSSWGRNEQFF.

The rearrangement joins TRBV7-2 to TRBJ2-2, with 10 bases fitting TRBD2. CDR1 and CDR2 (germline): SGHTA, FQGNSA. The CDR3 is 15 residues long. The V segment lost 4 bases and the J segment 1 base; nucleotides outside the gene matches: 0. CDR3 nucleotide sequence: TGTGCCAGCAGCTGGACTAGCGGGAACACCGGGGAGCTGTTTTTT. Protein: CASSWTSGNTGELFF.

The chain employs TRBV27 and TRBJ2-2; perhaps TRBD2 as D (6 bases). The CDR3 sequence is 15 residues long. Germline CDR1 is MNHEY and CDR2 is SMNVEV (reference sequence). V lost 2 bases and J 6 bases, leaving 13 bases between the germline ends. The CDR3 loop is CASSLDRGVPGELFF. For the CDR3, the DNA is TGTGCCAGCAGTTTAGATCGCGGGGTCCCCGGGGAGCTGTTTTTT.

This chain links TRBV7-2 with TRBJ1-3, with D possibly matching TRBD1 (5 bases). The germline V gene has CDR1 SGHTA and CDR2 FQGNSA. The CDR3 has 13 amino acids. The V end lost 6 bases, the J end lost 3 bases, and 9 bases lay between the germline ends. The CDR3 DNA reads TGTGCCAGCAGGGCAGGGCGTGGAAACACCATATATTTT. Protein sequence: CASRAGRGNTIYF. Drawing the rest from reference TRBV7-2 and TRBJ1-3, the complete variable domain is GAGVSQSPSNKVTEKGKDVELRCDPISGHTALYWYRQSLGQGLEFLIYFQGNSAPDKSGLPSDRFSAERTGGSVSTLTIQRTQQEDSAVYLCASRAGRGNTIYFGEGSWLTVV.

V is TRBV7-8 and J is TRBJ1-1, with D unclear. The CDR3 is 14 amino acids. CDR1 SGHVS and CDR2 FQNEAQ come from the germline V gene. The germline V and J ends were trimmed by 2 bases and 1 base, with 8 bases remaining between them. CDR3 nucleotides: TGTGCCAGCAGCTTATGGACTTCGAACACTGAAGCTTTCTTT. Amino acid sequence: CASSLWTSNTEAFF.

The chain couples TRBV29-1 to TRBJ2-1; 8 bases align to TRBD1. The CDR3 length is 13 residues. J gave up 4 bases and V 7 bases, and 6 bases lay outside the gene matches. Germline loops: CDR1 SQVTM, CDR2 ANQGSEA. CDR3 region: CSGGQGAYNEQFF. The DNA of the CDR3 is TGCAGCGGTGGACAGGGAGCGTACAATGAGCAGTTCTTC.